Listed below are T cell receptor beta chains from one sample, sequenced in a study of blood T cell repertoires in COVID-19. Clones were read by immunoSEQ multiplex PCR, and TCRdb kept only the in-frame ones, dropping some. The table has about 220,000 clones, roughly nine tenths seen once. The sample was peripheral blood. These TCRs come from a man aged 35-49 years with acute or convalescent COVID-19. CDR3s include the opening cysteine and the closing phenylalanine or tryptophan. D genes are given only for firm matches. Clone size appears in some rows only: once, few, many, or a class for an expanded clone.

v_gene	d_gene	j_gene	abundance	CDR3nt	CDR3aa
TRBV6-5	TRBD2	TRBJ2-3	once	TGTGCCAGCAGCCGAGCGGGGGGGCGGGGAGATACGCAGTATTTT	CASSRAGGRGDTQYF
TRBV29-1	-	TRBJ1-1	-	TGCAGCGTTGGACAGCACTCAGCTAACACTGAAGCTTTCTTT	CSVGQHSANTEAFF
TRBV11-3	TRBD2	TRBJ2-1	-	TGTGCCAGCAGCGCCCGGACTAGCGGGAGAATGAGGCGAGACAATGAGCAGTTCTTC	CASSARTSGRMRRDNEQFF
TRBV6-5	TRBD1	TRBJ1-5	-	TGTGCCACCAGGACAGGGAACCAGCCCCAGCATTTT	CATRTGNQPQHF
TRBV19	-	TRBJ1-1	-	TGTGCCAGTAGCCCTATGGCGTGGGACAAGAACACTGAAGCTTTCTTT	CASSPMAWDKNTEAFF
TRBV6-2/TRBV6-3	TRBD1	TRBJ2-5	-	TGTGCCAGCAGCCCCCAGGGGGCCCAGGAGACCCAGTACTTC	CASSPQGAQETQYF
TRBV9	-	TRBJ1-2	-	TGTGCCAGCAGCACGGCAGGGGATCGGTATGGCTACACCTTC	CASSTAGDRYGYTF
TRBV14	-	TRBJ1-6	-	TGTGCCAGCAGCCAAGATAGGGGGGGGACCGGCAATTCACCCCTCCACTTT	CASSQDRGGTGNSPLHF
TRBV28	TRBD1	TRBJ2-2	-	TGTGCCAGCAGTTTCCGTCCCGACAGGGGCGGCGGCGGGGAGCTGTTTTTT	CASSFRPDRGGGGELFF
TRBV6-5	-	TRBJ1-1	-	TGTGCCAGCACCCTCGTTTCAGAGAACACTGAAGCTTTCTTT	CASTLVSENTEAFF
TRBV20-1	TRBD1	TRBJ1-6	-	TGCAGTGCTAGTCGGCAGGGGGAATCACCCCTCCACTTT	CSASRQGESPLHF
TRBV11-2	-	TRBJ1-1	-	TGTGCCAGCAGCTTAGGGCAAGGGGACACTGAAGCTTTCTTT	CASSLGQGDTEAFF
TRBV18	-	TRBJ1-1	-	TGTGCCAGCTCACCACCCTCGCCCGGGCAGGGAAACACTGAAGCTTTCTTT	CASSPPSPGQGNTEAFF
TRBV7-4	-	TRBJ2-1	-	TGTGCCAGCAGCCCCGACCTGGTCACTAGTAACAATGAGCAGTTCTTC	CASSPDLVTSNNEQFF
TRBV27	TRBD1	TRBJ1-5	-	TGTGCCAGCAGTCAAGGGGGCGCCGGCAATCAGCCCCAGCATTTT	CASSQGGAGNQPQHF
TRBV27	TRBD1	TRBJ1-6	-	TGTGCCAGCAGGAACGAGGGGGCGATATCCTATAATTCACCCCTCCACTTT	CASRNEGAISYNSPLHF
TRBV28	-	TRBJ2-1	-	TGTGCCAGCAGTTTTTTCGGCCGGGAGCCGGCTGAGCAGTTCTTC	CASSFFGREPAEQFF
TRBV11-1	TRBD1	TRBJ1-2	-	TGTGCCAGCAGCCCGGGACAGTTACCTGGCTACACCTTC	CASSPGQLPGYTF
TRBV10-1	TRBD1	TRBJ2-6	-	TGCGCCAGCAGCCGGGACAGGGAACCTGGGGCCAACGTCCTGACTTTC	CASSRDREPGANVLTF
TRBV5-1	-	TRBJ2-6	-	TGCGCCAGCAGCCATGGGGCAGGGAACTCTGGGGCCAACGTCCTGACTTTC	CASSHGAGNSGANVLTF
TRBV5-1	TRBD2	TRBJ2-2	-	TGCGCCAGCAGCTTTGACCCGGCTAGCGGGGGCACCGGGGAGCTGTTTTTT	CASSFDPASGGTGELFF
TRBV24-1	TRBD1	TRBJ2-1	-	TGTGCCACCGTCGGGACAGGTCTCAACTACAATGAGCAGTTCTTC	CATVGTGLNYNEQFF
TRBV7-6	-	TRBJ2-7	-	TGTGCCAGCAGCTCTGCGGACGGAGGTGACTACGAGCAGTACTTC	CASSSADGGDYEQYF
TRBV7-7	TRBD1	TRBJ2-7	-	TGTGCTAGCAGCTTGGGACAGGGGGCCTACGAGCAGTACTTC	CASSLGQGAYEQYF
TRBV29-1	-	TRBJ1-1	-	TGCAGCGTTGCCCGGGGGTCTGAAGCTTTCTTT	CSVARGSEAFF
TRBV5-1	-	TRBJ2-7	-	TGCGCCAGCAGCTTGAAATCTCTGACAGACCCTCCTACGAGGCAGTACTTC	CASSLKSLTDPPTRQYF
TRBV5-1	-	TRBJ2-1	once	TGCGCCAGCGGCGGCACACACAATGAGCAGTTCTTC	CASGGTHNEQFF